This T cell receptor (beta chain) originates from a study of shared clonotypes between healthy human individuals. In the study overall: A donor's plate count was three for CD4 naive and three for CD4 memory; CD8 naive had two and CD8 memory one.

Sequencing used immunoSEQ multiplex PCR; TCRdb keeps in-frame clones, though not all of them. There are about 2.3 million clones in the sample; 85% to 95% occur only once, and around 0.35% lies in the top ten. Per the germline V gene, CDR1 is KGHSH and CDR2 is LQKENI. With 3 bases clipped from V and 6 bases from J, the junction kept 15 bases outside the gene matches. The length of the CDR3 is 19 residues. This sequence originates from a man younger than 30 in good health. Some clones in this sample may be carry-over from other donors' samples. The sequencing input was naive CD4+ T cells from PBMCs. Documented subset: CD45RA+ positively selected. The rearrangement uses TRBV18 and TRBJ2-2; TRBD1 aligns across 11 bases. The CDR3 region has the DNA TGTGCCAGCTCACCGATTTGGACAGGGGGCCTTCCTGGGTCCGGGGAGCTGTTTTTT. This encodes CASSPIWTGGLPGSGELFF.